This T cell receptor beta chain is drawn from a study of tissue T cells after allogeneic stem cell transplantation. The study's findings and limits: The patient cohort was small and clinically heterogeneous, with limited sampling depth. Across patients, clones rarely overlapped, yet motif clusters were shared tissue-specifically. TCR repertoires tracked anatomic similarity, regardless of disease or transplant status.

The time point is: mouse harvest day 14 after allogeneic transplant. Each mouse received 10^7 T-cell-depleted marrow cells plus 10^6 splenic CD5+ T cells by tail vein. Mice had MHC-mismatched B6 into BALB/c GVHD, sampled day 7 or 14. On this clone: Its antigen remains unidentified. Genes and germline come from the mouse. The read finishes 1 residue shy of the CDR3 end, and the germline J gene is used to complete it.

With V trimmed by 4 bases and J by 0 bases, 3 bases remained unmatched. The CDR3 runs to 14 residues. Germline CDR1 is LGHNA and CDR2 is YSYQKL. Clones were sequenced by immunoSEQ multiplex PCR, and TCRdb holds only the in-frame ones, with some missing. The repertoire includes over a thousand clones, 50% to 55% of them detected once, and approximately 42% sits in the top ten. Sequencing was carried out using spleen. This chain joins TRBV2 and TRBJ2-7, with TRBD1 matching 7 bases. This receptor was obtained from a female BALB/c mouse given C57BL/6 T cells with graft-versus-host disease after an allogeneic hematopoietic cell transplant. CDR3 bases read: TGTGCCAGCAGCCTTCGGGACAGCTCCTATGAACAGTAC. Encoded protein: CASSLRDSSYEQY. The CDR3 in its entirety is CASSLRDSSYEQYF.